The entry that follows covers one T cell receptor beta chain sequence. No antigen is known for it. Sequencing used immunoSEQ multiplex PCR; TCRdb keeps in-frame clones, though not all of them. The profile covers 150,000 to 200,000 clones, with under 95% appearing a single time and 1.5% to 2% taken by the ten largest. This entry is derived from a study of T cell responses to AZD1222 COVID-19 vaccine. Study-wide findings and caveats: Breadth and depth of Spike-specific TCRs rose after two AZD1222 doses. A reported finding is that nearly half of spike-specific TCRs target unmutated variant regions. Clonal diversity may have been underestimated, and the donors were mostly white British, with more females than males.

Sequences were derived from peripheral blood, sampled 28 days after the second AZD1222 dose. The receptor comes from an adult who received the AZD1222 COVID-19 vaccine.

The chain's CDR3 is CASSLDSSYNSPLHF. The CDR3 DNA reads as TGCGCCAGCAGCTTGGACAGCTCCTATAATTCACCCCTCCACTTT. V and J are TRBV5-1 and TRBJ1-6; D remains ambiguous. With 0 bases removed from V and 0 bases from J, the gap between germline ends came to 4 bases. Germline V gives CDR1 SGHRS, CDR2 YFSETQ. The length of the CDR3 is 15 residues.